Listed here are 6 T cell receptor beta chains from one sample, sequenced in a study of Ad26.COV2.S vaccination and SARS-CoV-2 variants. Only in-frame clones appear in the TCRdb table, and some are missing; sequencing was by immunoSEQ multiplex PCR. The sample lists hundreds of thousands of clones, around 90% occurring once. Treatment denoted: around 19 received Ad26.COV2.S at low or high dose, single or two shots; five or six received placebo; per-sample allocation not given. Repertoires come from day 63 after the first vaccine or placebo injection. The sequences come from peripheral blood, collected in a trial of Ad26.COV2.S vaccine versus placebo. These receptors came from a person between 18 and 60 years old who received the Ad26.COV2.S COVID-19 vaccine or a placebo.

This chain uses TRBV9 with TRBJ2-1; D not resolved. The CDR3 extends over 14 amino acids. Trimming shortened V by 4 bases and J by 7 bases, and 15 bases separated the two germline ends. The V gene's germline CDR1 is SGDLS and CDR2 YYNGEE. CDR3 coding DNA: TGTGCCAGCAGCCTCGGCCCGTTACGGAATGAGCAGTTCTTC. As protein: CASSLGPLRNEQFF.

The CDR3: CASSIKQGETEAFF. CDR3 DNA: TGTGCCAGTAGTATAAAACAAGGGGAGACGGAAGCTTTCTTT. J is TRBJ1-1 and V is TRBV19; a weak D match, TRBD1 (5 bases). Germline loops: CDR1 LNHDA, CDR2 SQIVND (reference sequence). Trimming removed 2 bases at V and 8 bases at J, with 15 bases between. This CDR3 is 14 amino acids long.

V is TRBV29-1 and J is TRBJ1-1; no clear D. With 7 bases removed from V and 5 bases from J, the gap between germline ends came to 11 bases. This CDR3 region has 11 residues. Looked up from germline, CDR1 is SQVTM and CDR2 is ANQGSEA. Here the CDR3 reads CSAGRGTEAFF. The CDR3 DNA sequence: TGCAGCGCCGGACGTGGGACTGAAGCTTTCTTT. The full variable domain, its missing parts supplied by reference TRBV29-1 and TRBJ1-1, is SAVISQKPSRDICQRGTSLTIQCQVDSQVTMMFWYRQQPGQSLTLIATANQGSEATYESGFVIDKFPISRPNLTFSTLTVSNMSPEDSSIYLCSAGRGTEAFFGQGTRLTVV.

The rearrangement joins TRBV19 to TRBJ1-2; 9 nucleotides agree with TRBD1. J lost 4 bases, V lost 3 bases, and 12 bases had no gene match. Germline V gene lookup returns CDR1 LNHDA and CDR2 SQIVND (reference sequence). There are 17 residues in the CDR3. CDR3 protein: CASSIRTGTGFSYGYTF. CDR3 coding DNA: TGTGCCAGTAGTATCCGCACCGGGACAGGGTTCAGCTATGGCTACACCTTC.

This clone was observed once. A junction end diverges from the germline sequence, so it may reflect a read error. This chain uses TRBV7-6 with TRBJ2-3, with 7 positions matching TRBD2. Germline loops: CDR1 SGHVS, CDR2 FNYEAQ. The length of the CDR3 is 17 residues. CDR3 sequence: CASTLRSGAGALDTQYF. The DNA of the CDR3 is TGTGCCAGCACCTTACGTTCGGGTGCGGGAGCGTTAGATACGCAGTATTTT.

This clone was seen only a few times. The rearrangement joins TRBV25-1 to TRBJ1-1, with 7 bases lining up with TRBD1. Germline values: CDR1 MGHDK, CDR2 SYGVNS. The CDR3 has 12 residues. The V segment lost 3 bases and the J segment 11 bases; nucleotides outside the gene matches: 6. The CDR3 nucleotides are TGTGCCAGCAGTGAGACAGGGCGACATGCTTTCTTT. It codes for CASSETGRHAFF. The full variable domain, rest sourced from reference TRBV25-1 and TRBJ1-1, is EADIYQTPRYLVIGTGKKITLECSQTMGHDKMYWYQQDPGMELHLIHYSYGVNSTEKGDLSSESTVSRIRTEHFPLTLESARPSHTSQYLCASSETGRHAFFGQGTRLTVV.